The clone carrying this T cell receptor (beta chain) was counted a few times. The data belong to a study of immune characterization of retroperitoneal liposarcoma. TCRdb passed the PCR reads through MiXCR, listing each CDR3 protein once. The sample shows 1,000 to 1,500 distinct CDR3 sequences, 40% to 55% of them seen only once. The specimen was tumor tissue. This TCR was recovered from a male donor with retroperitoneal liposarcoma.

CDR3 bases: TGTGCCAGCAGGAGGGACAGGGAGAGCTCCTACGAGCAGTACTTC. Its protein product is CASRRDRESSYEQYF. This chain uses TRBV6-6 with TRBJ2-7, with 9 bases lining up with TRBD1. Losses at the gene ends were 6 bases for V and 0 bases for J; bases not matched to a gene: 6. The CDR3 is 15 amino acids. The germline V gene encodes CDR1 MNHNY and CDR2 SVGAGI (reference sequence).